The 2 T cell receptor beta chains below all came from one sample that was sequenced in a study of patients and donors after allogeneic stem cell transplantation (dated by TCRdb to the early 2020s). Libraries were constructed by RT-PCR. Sequencing instrument: NextSeq 550. TCRdb's own reprocessing of the public reads used fastp at Q25 and MiXCR and kept productive beta chains. A single entry per CDR3 protein holds the most common genes and DNA from its merged rows. This sample has roughly 250,000 distinct CDR3 sequences in its table, and roughly 15% of those were observed once. The top ten clonotypes cover 11% of the sample. What was sequenced was blood, either unsorted or a sorted T cell fraction (not recorded which). All receptors come from a human donor who was either an allogeneic HSCT recipient or a stem cell or donor lymphocyte infusion donor (not recorded which). It is not recorded whose cells these are; they may come from a transplant donor.

This clonotype was recorded a few times. V is TRBV19 and J is TRBJ1-1; D is perhaps TRBD1 (6 bases). The CDR3 consists of 11 residues. Germline V CDR1 and CDR2: LNHDA, SQIVND (reference sequence). V was clipped by 11 bases and J by 5 bases, with 12 bases between them. The CDR3 DNA reads TGTGCCTCAAAAACAGGGACTGAAGCTTTCTTT. Amino acids: CASKTGTEAFF.

This clonotype showed up many times. The rearrangement links TRBV20-1 to TRBJ2-1, with 11 bases that match TRBD2. The CDR3 has 14 residues. Germline-derived CDR1 and CDR2 are DFQATT and SNEGSKA (reference sequence). The V and J ends lost 6 bases and 6 bases, in that order; junction bases with no gene match: 7. The CDR3 is CSANLAGGPNEQFF. As DNA, the CDR3 is TGCAGTGCAAATCTAGCGGGAGGACCCAATGAGCAGTTCTTC.